This T cell receptor beta chain emerged from a study of blood T cell repertoires in COVID-19. How the authors handled the data: Estimated nucleated cell counts came from reference gene primer amplification. TCRdb keeps only in-frame clones here, not all; method: immunoSEQ multiplex PCR. The DNA gave D and trimming, while V, J and clone size come from that table. The data contain some 130,000 clones, about nine tenths of them singletons. This CDR3 has 14 residues. Trimming took off 3 bases at V and 2 bases at J, with 8 bases between the two ends. CDR1 and CDR2 (germline): SNHLY, FYNNEI. This sequence was found in a woman between 70 and 85 years old with COVID-19, enrolled during active disease. Sequencing was performed on peripheral blood. V usage is TRBV2 and J usage is TRBJ1-5; no reliable D call. The CDR3 DNA reads TGTGCCAGCAGTGAGAGGGAAGGCAATCAGCCCCAGCATTTT. Translation: CASSEREGNQPQHF.